One and the same sample provided the 9 T cell receptor beta chains below, sequenced in a study of blood T cell repertoires in COVID-19. TCRdb keeps only in-frame clones here, not all; method: immunoSEQ multiplex PCR. The data show roughly 160,000 clones, 80% to 85% seen once. Material: peripheral blood. The receptors originated from a man younger than 35 with active or convalescent COVID-19.

This chain uses TRBV5-5 with TRBJ1-2; TRBD1 might be the D (6 bases). Germline-derived CDR1 and CDR2 are SGHKS and YYEKEE (reference sequence). The CDR3 has 17 amino acids. V lost 0 bases, J lost 6 bases, and 21 bases lay in between. CDR3 residues: CASSLEGGGRSRNGYTF. The CDR3 DNA reads as TGTGCCAGCAGCTTGGAAGGGGGGGGCCGCTCGCGGAATGGCTACACCTTC.

The table lists this clone with a count of one. J is TRBJ2-2 and V is TRBV6-5, with TRBD1 as a possible D gene (6 bases). The germline CDR1 and CDR2 sequences are MNHEY and SVGAGI. With 8 bases removed from V and 7 bases from J, the gap between germline ends came to 17 bases. The CDR3 runs 14 residues. This chain's CDR3 is CASGKRGTIGELFF. CDR3 bases: TGTGCCAGCGGGAAGAGGGGGACGATCGGGGAGCTGTTTTTT.

The V call is TRBV25-1, the J call TRBJ1-4; D unclear. V lost 4 bases to trimming and J lost 8 bases, with 11 bases between them. This CDR3 has 13 amino acids. The germline CDR1 and CDR2 sequences are MGHDK and SYGVNS. The CDR3 loop reads CASSGDRGEKLFF. Here the CDR3 DNA reads TGTGCCAGCAGTGGAGACCGAGGGGAAAAACTGTTTTTT.

V gene TRBV6-6 combines with J gene TRBJ2-5; 9 bases fit TRBD1. This CDR3 has 13 residues. CDR1 is MNHNY and CDR2 is SVGAGI in the germline V gene (reference sequence). The V and J ends lost 6 bases and 4 bases, in that order; junction bases with no gene match: 3. CDR3 loop: CASSNRGPETQYF. The CDR3 nucleotides are TGTGCCAGCAGCAACAGGGGGCCAGAGACCCAGTACTTC.

This CDR3 is CASSFRGGHSPLHF. CDR3 coding DNA: TGTGCCAGTAGTTTCAGGGGTGGGCATTCACCCCTCCACTTT. This rearrangement joins TRBV19 to TRBJ1-6, with D perhaps TRBD1 (6 bases). Germline loops: CDR1 LNHDA, CDR2 SQIVND (reference sequence). The CDR3 is 14 amino acids. V lost 5 bases to trimming and J lost 8 bases, with 13 bases between them.

As DNA, the CDR3 is TGTGCCAGCAGTTACTCGGAGGATATTGGCTACACCTTC. Encoded protein: CASSYSEDIGYTF. V gene TRBV6-5 combines with J gene TRBJ1-2; D is unresolved. The ends were cut back, 0 bases at V and 7 bases at J, with 9 bases in the middle. The CDR3 runs 13 residues. The germline V gene has CDR1 MNHEY and CDR2 SVGAGI.

This chain uses TRBV21-1 with TRBJ2-2; TRBD1, the D gene given by the table, was not confirmed from the DNA. TRBV21-1 counts as a pseudogene. The CDR3 is made up of 19 amino acids. The DNA of the CDR3 is TGTGCCAGCAGCATAAAAAGACAGGGAGGAACTGCGAACACCGGGGAGCTGTTTTTT. Translating it yields CASSIKRQGGTANTGELFF.

This rearrangement joins TRBV6-5 to TRBJ2-7; a weak D match, TRBD1 (5 bases). From germline, CDR1 is MNHEY and CDR2 SVGAGI. Deletions cut 0 bases from V and 2 bases from J, with 14 bases between. This CDR3 is 16 amino acids long. CDR3 loop: CASSYSSPPGPYEQYF. CDR3 in DNA: TGTGCCAGCAGTTACTCGAGTCCTCCAGGGCCCTACGAGCAGTACTTC.

This clone was seen a single time. This chain uses TRBV25-1 with TRBJ2-3, with unresolved D. Trimming stripped 4 bases from V and 8 bases from J, with 7 bases between. The CDR3 consists of 11 residues. Per germline, CDR1 MGHDK and CDR2 SYGVNS. The CDR3 DNA follows: TGTGCCAGCAGTGCCTCTGTTACGCAGTATTTT. Protein sequence: CASSASVTQYF.